These 20 T cell receptor beta chains came from one sample sequenced in a study of blood T cell repertoires in COVID-19. Libraries were prepared by immunoSEQ multiplex PCR; TCRdb keeps only in-frame clonotypes and omits some of them. The sample contains about 220,000 clones, 70% to 90% of which appear only once. Material: PBMCs or T cells enriched from blood (not recorded which). The receptors were gathered from a woman between 45 and 60 years old with acute COVID-19.

The V call is TRBV20-1, the J call TRBJ2-1, with 8 bases identical to TRBD2. This CDR3 comprises 16 residues. CDR1 DFQATT and CDR2 SNEGSKA come from the germline V gene (reference sequence). Trimming cost V 3 bases and J 6 bases; bases outside gene matches: 13. Written as DNA, the CDR3 is TGCAGTGCTAGTCCCTTAGCGGGAAGTCTGTCCAATGAGCAGTTCTTC. It translates to CSASPLAGSLSNEQFF.

The V and J genes are TRBV30 and TRBJ1-1; no firm D call. V dropped 4 bases and J dropped 1 base, with 4 bases sitting between them. This CDR3 region has 11 residues. Germline values: CDR1 GTSNPN, CDR2 SVGIG (reference sequence). CDR3 residues: CAWIRNTEAFF. CDR3 nucleotides: TGTGCCTGGATTAGGAACACTGAAGCTTTCTTT.

This clone occurred once. The chain employs TRBV27 and TRBJ1-5, with 9 bases matching TRBD1. The ends lost 5 bases at V and 2 bases at J; junction bases unmatched: 10. The CDR3 is 17 amino acids. The germline gives CDR1 MNHEY, CDR2 SMNVEV (reference sequence). CDR3 loop: CASSRLTGGWGNQPQHF. For the CDR3, the DNA is TGTGCCAGCAGTCGGTTAACAGGGGGCTGGGGCAATCAGCCCCAGCATTTT.

The V call is TRBV28, the J call TRBJ1-1; D call uncertain. Between the trimmed V and J ends, which lost 3 bases and 1 base, there was a span of 6 bases. The germline V gene has CDR1 MDHEN and CDR2 SYDVKM. There are 13 residues in the CDR3. In DNA, the CDR3 is TGTGCCAGCAGTTTGGCCCAGAACACTGAAGCTTTCTTT. This gives the protein CASSLAQNTEAFF.

This chain joins TRBV27 and TRBJ2-1; the match to TRBD2 covers 8 bases. CDR3 length equals 15 residues. Per germline, CDR1 MNHEY and CDR2 SMNVEV (reference sequence). The V segment lost 5 bases and the J segment 7 bases; nucleotides outside the gene matches: 10. The CDR3 spells CASSPYGRANNEQFF. Written as DNA, the CDR3 is TGTGCCAGCAGTCCTTACGGGAGGGCCAATAATGAGCAGTTCTTC.

The sample holds a few counts of this clone. V is TRBV7-2 and J is TRBJ2-1; 9 bases are a match to TRBD2. The CDR3 runs 17 residues. Germline V gives CDR1 SGHTA, CDR2 FQGNSA. The ends lost 1 base at V and 4 bases at J; junction bases unmatched: 8. CDR3 DNA: TGTGCCAGCAGCTTAGTAGCGTCTAGCGGGAAGTACAATGAGCAGTTCTTC. Residues: CASSLVASSGKYNEQFF.

This clone was picked up one time. The V call is TRBV14, the J call TRBJ2-1, with 7 bases matching TRBD1. Germline values: CDR1 SGHDN, CDR2 FVKESK. Trimming at V came to 4 bases and at J to 4 bases, leaving 4 bases not matched to a gene. The CDR3 length is 14 residues. The CDR3 coding sequence is TGTGCCAGCAGCCCCCGGGACAGTTACAATGAGCAGTTCTTC. Its protein product is CASSPRDSYNEQFF.

This chain joins TRBV9 and TRBJ2-7; tentatively, D is TRBD1 (6 bases). The CDR3 spans 12 residues. With 7 bases removed from V and 1 base from J, the gap between germline ends came to 9 bases. Germline CDR1 and CDR2: SGDLS and YYNGEE. CDR3 protein: CASSGQSYEQYF. The CDR3 nucleotides are TGTGCCAGCTCCGGACAGTCCTACGAGCAGTACTTC.

This chain links TRBV28 with TRBJ2-7, with 11 bases matching TRBD1. Germline values: CDR1 MDHEN, CDR2 SYDVKM. V dropped 5 bases and J dropped 1; count of bases not matched to a gene: 7. This CDR3 has 16 amino acids. CDR3 nucleotides: TGTGCCAGCAGTCTGCCGGACAGGGGGCGTTCCTACGAGCAGTACTTC. This gives the protein CASSLPDRGRSYEQYF.

The V and J genes are TRBV19 and TRBJ2-2, with D possibly TRBD1 on 5 matching bases. Trimming took 10 bases from V and 4 from J, leaving 16 bases between them. Per germline, CDR1 LNHDA and CDR2 SQIVND (reference sequence). The CDR3 contains 14 residues. CDR3 region: CATKAGFSTGELFF. DNA of the CDR3: TGTGCCACCAAGGCAGGGTTTAGCACCGGGGAGCTGTTTTTT.

CDR3 bases: TGTGCCAGCAGCTTATATGGAGTGGCGGCCTACGAGCAGTACTTC. This sequence encodes CASSLYGVAAYEQYF. The V and J genes are TRBV7-8 and TRBJ2-7; D is unclear. Trimming removed 2 bases at V and 2 bases at J, with 13 bases between. This CDR3 comprises 15 residues. Germline CDR1 reads SGHVS; CDR2 reads FQNEAQ.

The CDR3 here is CASSPLSRLNTEAFF. The DNA for the CDR3 is TGTGCCAGCTCACCACTAAGCAGGTTGAACACTGAAGCTTTCTTT. The chain combines TRBV18 with TRBJ1-1; D gene uncertain. This CDR3 comprises 15 residues. Germline V CDR1 and CDR2: KGHSH, LQKENI. Trimming pared 1 base from V and 0 bases from J, leaving 9 bases between.

The V and J genes are TRBV30 and TRBJ1-5, with D unresolved. This CDR3 is 13 amino acids long. Germline-derived CDR1 and CDR2 are GTSNPN and SVGIG (reference sequence). The V end lost 6 bases, the J end lost 0 bases, and 9 bases lay between the germline ends. CDR3 sequence (DNA): TGTGCCTGCCCACGGGGTAGCAATCAGCCCCAGCATTTT. It encodes CACPRGSNQPQHF.

The genes are TRBV5-6 and TRBJ2-7; 8 positions agree with TRBD2. The CDR3 has 14 amino acids. J gave up 4 bases and V 4 bases, and 7 bases lay outside the gene matches. Germline V gene sequence: CDR1 SGHDT, CDR2 YYEEEE. The CDR3 nucleotides read TGTGCCAGCAGCGGAGAAACTAGCGGATACGAGCAGTACTTC. This codes for CASSGETSGYEQYF.

The chain carries TRBV6-5 and TRBJ1-6; no clear D gene. CDR3 length: 14 amino acids. Germline lookup yields CDR1 MNHEY and CDR2 SVGAGI. V lost 7 bases and J 4 bases, leaving 11 bases between the germline ends. The CDR3 sequence: CASTPGGYNSPLHF. The DNA of the CDR3 is TGTGCCAGCACCCCTGGCGGTTATAATTCACCCCTCCACTTT.

The rearrangement joins TRBV7-2 to TRBJ2-1, with D hard to call. CDR1 and CDR2 (germline): SGHTA, FQGNSA. V was trimmed by 4 bases and J by 5 bases, leaving 6 bases between them. The CDR3 is made up of 12 amino acids. CDR3 nucleotide sequence: TGTGCCAGCAGCTCCGACAACAATGAGCAGTTCTTC. It specifies CASSSDNNEQFF.

The chain employs TRBV27 and TRBJ2-1, with 7 bases that match TRBD2. The ends lost 2 bases at V and 7 bases at J; junction bases unmatched: 11. The CDR3 covers 16 residues. Germline V gives CDR1 MNHEY, CDR2 SMNVEV (reference sequence). CDR3 residues: CASSLRAGELWNEQFF. CDR3 DNA sequence: TGTGCCAGCAGTTTACGCGCGGGAGAGCTATGGAATGAGCAGTTCTTC.

The CDR3: CTSSQVVASGRESYNEQFF. The CDR3 nucleotides read TGCACCAGCAGCCAAGTGGTAGCTAGCGGGAGGGAGTCCTACAATGAGCAGTTCTTC. This sequence joins TRBV1 and TRBJ2-1; TRBD2, as called in the table, went unchecked against the DNA. TRBV1 is labeled a pseudogene. The CDR3 has 19 amino acids.

This rearrangement joins TRBV9 to TRBJ2-7; D possibly corresponds to TRBD1 (6 bases). Germline lookup yields CDR1 SGDLS and CDR2 YYNGEE. Trimming took off 3 bases at V and 3 bases at J, with 19 bases between the two ends. CDR3 length: 16 residues. CDR3 nucleotide sequence: TGTGCCAGCAGCGCGGGATCGGGACACCCTAACTACGAGCAGTACTTC. Translated, it gives CASSAGSGHPNYEQYF.

The genes are TRBV19 and TRBJ2-1, with 8 bases matching TRBD2. The CDR3 is made up of 12 amino acids. CDR1 is LNHDA, CDR2 SQIVND, per germline (reference sequence). V gave up 11 bases and J gave up 5 bases; unmatched junction bases: 5. CDR3: CAAGTRDNEQFF. The CDR3 DNA reads as TGTGCCGCCGGGACTAGAGACAATGAGCAGTTCTTC.